Listed below are T cell receptor beta chains from one sample, sequenced in a study of T cell repertoires in cytomegalovirus infection. TCRdb passed the reads through MiXCR, listing each CDR3 protein once. The profile shows about 770,000 distinct CDR3 sequences, around 29% of them singletons. These TCRs are of unknown antigen specificity. The material was cultured CD8+ T cells from PBMCs, obtained from culture after CMV antigen stimulation. The receptors here all came from a human donor in good health (CMV status not recorded). Some clones in this sample may be carry-over from other donors' samples. The CDR3 runs from the conserved cysteine through the conserved F or W. D genes are given only for firm matches. Some rows mark clone size as missing; the rest say once, few, many or name a class of expanded clone.

TRBJ1-5 TRBD1 15 - TRBV19 TGTGCCAGTAGTATAGGGACAGGGTACAATCAGCCCCAGCATTTT CASSIGTGYNQPQHF
TRBJ1-1 - 14 many TRBV7-3 TGTGCCAGCAGCTCCAGCGCGGTGAACACTGAAGCTTTCTTT CASSSSAVNTEAFF
TRBJ2-6 TRBD2 21 - TRBV7-8 TGTGCCAGCAGCTTAGAGTTGGCTAGCGGGGGGTTAATAGTAGCGGCCAACGTCCTGACTTTC CASSLELASGGLIVAANVLTF
TRBJ1-1 - 14 many TRBV7-2 TGTGCCAGCAGCTTAGTCTTAGTGAACACTGAAGCTTTCTTT CASSLVLVNTEAFF
TRBJ1-1 - 15 - TRBV6-2/TRBV6-3 TGTGCCAGCAGCGACGATACAGAACTACACGGTGAAGCTTTCTTT CASSDDTELHGEAFF
TRBJ2-3 - 13 - TRBV7-9 TGTGCCAGCAGCTTAGCGAAAGGAGATACGCAGTATTTT CASSLAKGDTQYF
TRBJ2-2 - 16 - TRBV11-2 TGTGCCAGCAGGGACGAACCAGCGGCTAACACCGGGGAGCTGTTTTTT CASRDEPAANTGELFF
TRBJ2-7 TRBD2 14 - TRBV15 TGTGCCACCAGCAGTACTAGCGGTCCCTACGAGCAGTACTTC CATSSTSGPYEQYF
TRBJ2-2 TRBD1 14 - TRBV7-3 TGTGCCAGCAGCTCACAGGGGTTCACCGGGGAGCTGTTTTTT CASSSQGFTGELFF
TRBJ1-2 - 14 - TRBV6-5 TGTGCCAGCAGTTACTCCGGACAGCCCTATGGCTACACCTTC CASSYSGQPYGYTF
TRBJ1-5 - 15 - TRBV6-5 TGTACCAGCAGTCGGACGATAGGGAGCAATCAGCCCCAGCATTTT CTSSRTIGSNQPQHF
TRBJ1-2 - 17 many TRBV7-2 TGTGCCAGCAGCTTACTTCTTAATGGTATACTAGATAATGGCTACACCTTC CASSLLLNGILDNGYTF
TRBJ1-2 - 15 few TRBV14 TGTGCCAGCAGCCTTGGACGGGGGCTTCTCTATGGCTACACCTTC CASSLGRGLLYGYTF
TRBJ1-4 - 14 - TRBV27 TGTGCCAGCAGACAGGAATCAACTAATGAAAAACTGTTTTTT CASRQESTNEKLFF
TRBJ2-2 TRBD1 15 - TRBV6-2/TRBV6-3 TGTGCCAGCAGTCTGTGGGACAGGGAAGCCGGGGAGCTGTTTTTT CASSLWDREAGELFF
TRBJ2-1 - 16 few TRBV12-3/TRBV12-4 TGTGCCAGCAAACTGTCCGGGACGAGCTCCTACAATGAGCAGTTCTTC CASKLSGTSSYNEQFF
TRBJ2-5 - 13 many TRBV12-3/TRBV12-4 TGTGCCAGCAGCCGCCAAGAGATTGAGACCCAGTACTTC CASSRQEIETQYF
TRBJ1-1 TRBD1 16 - TRBV19 TGTGCCAGTAGCACCCCGGACAGGGACGTAGGCACTGAAGCTTTCTTT CASSTPDRDVGTEAFF
TRBJ1-1 - 14 few TRBV19 TGTGCCAGTAGTCCCGGACCGAGTGGTTCTGAAGCTTTCTTT CASSPGPSGSEAFF
TRBJ1-6 - 14 - TRBV29-1 TGCAGCGTTTGGGGTGAAGGACCAAATTCACCCCTCCACTTT CSVWGEGPNSPLHF
TRBJ2-7 - 16 - TRBV6-2/TRBV6-3 TGTGCCAGTTTCACGTGGGATAACAGTTTGCCCTACGAGCAGTACTTC CASFTWDNSLPYEQYF
TRBJ1-1 TRBD1 16 once TRBV27 TGTGCCAGCAGGTTAACTTGGACAGGGGGGTACACTGAAGCTTTCTTT CASRLTWTGGYTEAFF
TRBJ2-3 - 12 - TRBV6-1 TGTGCCAGCAGTACGCGCCGGGATACGCAGTATTTT CASSTRRDTQYF
TRBJ2-2 TRBD1 13 few TRBV6-5 TGTGCCAGCAGTTGGACAGGGCCAGGGGAGCTGTTTTTT CASSWTGPGELFF
TRBJ2-3 TRBD2 17 - TRBV28 TGTGTAGCGGGACTAGCGGGTGAAGGGGGGGACACAGATACGCAGTATTTT CVAGLAGEGGDTDTQYF
TRBJ2-5 TRBD2 14 - TRBV20-1 TGCAGTGCTAGAAAGCGGGGGAGCCAAGAGACCCAGTACTTC CSARKRGSQETQYF
TRBJ2-7 - 12 - TRBV10-3 TGTGCCATCAGTGTGGAGGGATACGAGCAGTACTTC CAISVEGYEQYF
TRBJ1-2 - 15 few TRBV27 TGTGCCAGCAGTTTAGCCTCCCCACCGTCGTATGGCTACACCTTC CASSLASPPSYGYTF
TRBJ1-1 - 12 - TRBV7-9 TGTGCCAGCAGCGAAGAATACACTGAAGCTTTCTTT CASSEEYTEAFF
TRBJ1-5 TRBD1 16 - TRBV6-1 TGTGCCAGCAGTCACGACAGGGGGCTTGTCAATCAGCCCCAGCATTTT CASSHDRGLVNQPQHF
TRBJ1-1 TRBD1 16 - TRBV7-6 TGTGCCAGCAGCTCTGAGACAGGGGGCCTGGGGACTGAAGCTTTCTTT CASSSETGGLGTEAFF